The entry that follows covers one T cell receptor beta chain sequence. Germline values: CDR1 MDHEN, CDR2 SYDVKM. Trimming pared 6 bases from V and 0 bases from J, leaving 15 bases between. The CDR3 totals 16 residues. This specimen comes from a study of blood T cell repertoires in COVID-19. Turning to the study itself: From the United States, Italy and Spain came samples of acute and convalescent COVID-19. In each case, the material was cDNA or gDNA derived from T cells, B-cell-depleted T cells, or PBMCs.

Original methodology: Amplifying reference gene primers gave estimates of nucleated cell counts. TCRdb's copy holds only in-frame clones and misses some; the assay was immunoSEQ multiplex PCR. Clone size and the V and J calls come from that table; the DNA yielded D and trimming. The data hold about 12,000 clones, with approximately 91% observed a single time. The receptor's source is a woman between 65 and 79 years old with active COVID-19. The sample comprised peripheral blood. The chain joins TRBV28 to TRBJ1-3; no definite D call. The CDR3 DNA reads TGTGCCAGCAGCCGAACTGGAGATCTCTCTGGAAACACCATATATTTT. This sequence encodes CASSRTGDLSGNTIYF.